Listed here are 31 T cell receptor beta chains from one sample, sequenced in a study of blood T cell repertoires in COVID-19. TCRdb's table, derived via immunoSEQ multiplex PCR, lists solely in-frame clones and lacks some. This sample yields fewer than 200,000 clones, of which around 80% are seen a single time; roughly 6.7% belongs to the top ten. Sequenced material: peripheral blood. All receptors come from a man in his 60s with acute or convalescent COVID-19.

This clone was detected once. V usage is TRBV28 and J usage is TRBJ1-2; D is unresolved. V lost 4 bases and J 4 bases, leaving 7 bases between the germline ends. The CDR3 length is 12 residues. Germline lookup yields CDR1 MDHEN and CDR2 SYDVKM. The chain's CDR3 is CASSSGSYGYTF. In DNA, the CDR3 is TGTGCCAGCAGTTCTGGCTCCTATGGCTACACCTTC.

This clone was found once. The chain couples TRBV12-5 to TRBJ1-1; a weak D match, TRBD1 (5 bases). Per germline, CDR1 LGHNT and CDR2 FRNRAP. With 0 bases removed from V and 3 bases from J, the gap between germline ends came to 14 bases. This CDR3 comprises 16 residues. CDR3 region: CASGLVLGKGDTEAFF. DNA of the CDR3: TGTGCTAGTGGTTTGGTACTGGGGAAAGGGGACACTGAAGCTTTCTTT.

The chain has TRBV15 and TRBJ2-1; 14 nucleotides match TRBD2. CDR1 is LNHNV and CDR2 is YYDKDF in the germline V gene (reference sequence). The CDR3 is made up of 17 amino acids. Unmatched junction bases numbered 11, after V lost 5 bases and J lost 8 bases. The CDR3 region is CATSDGTSGRSLHEQFF. The CDR3, as DNA: TGTGCCACCAGCGACGGGACTAGCGGGAGATCCCTACATGAGCAGTTCTTC. The full variable domain, with the rest looked up from reference TRBV15 and TRBJ2-1, is DAMVIQNPRYQVTQFGKPVTLSCSQTLNHNVMYWYQQKSSQAPKLLFHYYDKDFNNEADTPDNFQSRRPNTSFCFLDIRSPGLGDTAMYLCATSDGTSGRSLHEQFFGPGTRLTVL.

J is TRBJ2-7 and V is TRBV12-5, with 7 bases lining up with TRBD1. The ends lost 5 bases at V and 6 bases at J; junction bases unmatched: 7. From germline, CDR1 is LGHNT and CDR2 FRNRAP. The CDR3 contains 13 residues. CDR3 DNA sequence: TGTGCTAGTGGTCCTCGGGACAGTGCCGAGCAGTACTTC. Protein product: CASGPRDSAEQYF. Looking up the rest from reference TRBV12-5 and TRBJ2-7 gives the full variable domain: DARVTQTPRHKVTEMGQEVTMRCQPILGHNTVFWYRQTMMQGLELLAYFRNRAPLDDSGMPKDRFSAEMPDATLATLKIQPSEPRDSAVYFCASGPRDSAEQYFGPGTRLTVT.

This chain connects TRBV5-4 to TRBJ1-1; D remains unclear. Germline CDR1 is SGHNT and CDR2 is YYREEE (reference sequence). The germline V and J ends were trimmed by 1 base and 7 bases, with 17 bases remaining between them. The CDR3 is 15 amino acids. The CDR3 loop reads CASSLSGGVYDEAFF. The CDR3 DNA reads as TGTGCCAGCAGCTTGAGCGGCGGGGTTTACGATGAAGCTTTCTTT. Variable domain in full (rest from reference TRBV5-4 and TRBJ1-1): ETGVTQSPTHLIKTRGQQVTLRCSSQSGHNTVSWYQQALGQGPQFIFQYYREEENGRGNFPPRFSGLQFPNYSSELNVNALELDDSALYLCASSLSGGVYDEAFFGQGTRLTVV.

The CDR3 sequence: CASSLVPGQGGYEAFF. DNA for the CDR3: TGTGCCAGCAGCTTAGTCCCGGGACAGGGGGGGTATGAAGCTTTCTTT. The chain recombines TRBV7-3 with TRBJ1-1, with 11 bases that match TRBD1. V lost 2 bases to trimming and J lost 7 bases; unmatched junction nucleotides: 9. Germline CDR1 and CDR2: SGHTA and FQGTGA. This CDR3 has 16 amino acids.

CDR3 in amino acids: CASRDDRYNEQFF. CDR3 bases: TGTGCCAGCAGAGACGACAGATACAATGAGCAGTTCTTC. The chain couples TRBV2 to TRBJ2-1; maybe TRBD1 (5 bases). Deletions cut 6 bases from V and 4 bases from J, with 10 bases between. This CDR3 is 13 amino acids long. CDR1 is SNHLY and CDR2 is FYNNEI in the germline V gene.

This chain uses TRBV7-2 with TRBJ1-1; TRBD1 might be the D (6 bases). Germline CDR1 is SGHTA and CDR2 is FQGNSA. This CDR3 has 16 amino acids. Trimming shortened V by 5 bases and J by 2 bases, and 18 bases separated the two germline ends. CDR3 sequence (DNA): TGTGCCAGCAGCGGGGGGGGCAGCCTGAGAAACACTGAAGCTTTCTTT. Its protein product is CASSGGGSLRNTEAFF.

The DNA of the CDR3 is TGTGCCAGCAGGTCGCACGGACAGGGAACCTATGGCTACACCTTC. It is translated as CASRSHGQGTYGYTF. The V call is TRBV28, the J call TRBJ1-2; 8 nucleotides align to TRBD1. The CDR3 is made up of 15 amino acids. The germline CDR1 and CDR2 sequences are MDHEN and SYDVKM. The V gene end was trimmed by 6 bases and the J gene end by 4 bases; junction bases not matched to a gene: 10.

V usage is TRBV6-5 and J usage is TRBJ2-7, with 10 bases lining up with TRBD1. After removal of 5 bases from V and 2 bases from J, the junction contained 3 bases not matched to a gene. Germline CDR1 reads MNHEY; CDR2 reads SVGAGI. CDR3 length equals 14 residues. CDR3 protein: CASSRGQGPYEQYF. The CDR3 bases are TGTGCCAGCAGTCGGGGACAGGGGCCCTACGAGCAGTACTTC.

This chain links TRBV11-2 with TRBJ1-2; D is uncertain. V gave up 0 bases and J gave up 4 bases, with 9 bases separating them. Germline lookup yields CDR1 SGHAT and CDR2 FQNNGV. CDR3 size: 14 residues. DNA of the CDR3: TGTGCCAGCAGCTTAGATCCGGCTAGCTATGGCTACACCTTC. Its translation is CASSLDPASYGYTF.

The J gene is TRBJ2-2, the V gene TRBV2, with D possibly being TRBD1 (6 bases). Germline V lookup: CDR1 SNHLY, CDR2 FYNNEI. CDR3 length: 13 amino acids. The V end was cut by 5 bases, the J end by 5 bases, with 9 bases between. CDR3 protein: CASSSGQTGELFF. CDR3 coding DNA: TGTGCCAGCAGTTCGGGACAAACCGGGGAGCTGTTTTTT.

This chain connects TRBV3-1 (or the pseudogene TRBV3-2) to TRBJ1-2, with TRBD1 as a possible D gene (5 bases). The germline V gene has CDR1 LGHDT and CDR2 YNNKEL (reference sequence). The CDR3 is 14 residues long. The V gene lost 1 base and the J gene lost 4 bases, with 10 bases spanning the gap. The CDR3 sequence: CASSQVEGFYGYTF. The CDR3 DNA is TGTGCCAGCAGCCAAGTGGAGGGGTTCTATGGCTACACCTTC.

As to this clone: In the same sample, other DNA sequences code for this CDR3. This chain uses TRBV6-1 with TRBJ1-1, with TRBD1 as a possible D gene (5 bases). V lost 4 bases, J lost 1 base, and 16 bases lay in between. The CDR3 is 16 amino acids. Germline values: CDR1 MNHNS, CDR2 SASEGT. CDR3 nucleotides: TGTGCCAGCAGTGGCGGGACGGTTGTCCCGAACACTGAAGCTTTCTTT. This translates into CASSGGTVVPNTEAFF.

The chain links TRBV7-2 to TRBJ2-3; TRBD1 matches 9 bases. The germline V gene encodes CDR1 SGHTA and CDR2 FQGNSA. This CDR3 is 15 amino acids long. J was trimmed by 6 bases and V by 2 bases; bases with no gene match: 6. DNA for the CDR3: TGTGCCAGCAGCTTATCGGGACAGGGCTTTGATACGCAGTATTTT. Translating gives CASSLSGQGFDTQYF.

This clone has just a few counts. Other DNA sequences in this sample translate to the same CDR3. This sequence joins TRBV19 and TRBJ1-5; 8 bases map to TRBD1. Germline lookup yields CDR1 LNHDA and CDR2 SQIVND (reference sequence). CDR3 length: 14 amino acids. V lost 4 bases to trimming and J lost 2 bases; unmatched junction nucleotides: 1. The CDR3 DNA reads as TGTGCCAGTAGTAAACAGGGGGGCAATCAGCCCCAGCATTTT. Protein product: CASSKQGGNQPQHF. The full variable domain, completed using reference TRBV19 and TRBJ1-5, is DGGITQSPKYLFRKEGQNVTLSCEQNLNHDAMYWYRQDPGQGLRLIYYSQIVNDFQKGDIAEGYSVSREKKESFPLTVTSAQKNPTAFYLCASSKQGGNQPQHFGDGTRLSIL.

This clone was observed at least ten times. The V gene is TRBV19, the J gene TRBJ1-5; 7 bases match TRBD1. CDR3 size: 16 residues. CDR1 is LNHDA, CDR2 SQIVND, per germline (reference sequence). V gave up 1 base and J gave up 5 bases; unmatched junction bases: 8. The CDR3 DNA sequence: TGTGCCAGTAGTATAGTCAGACAGGGCGGGGATCAGCCCCAGCATTTT. Protein sequence: CASSIVRQGGDQPQHF.

V and J are TRBV11-2 and TRBJ2-1; 7 bases line up with TRBD2. V gave up 6 bases and J gave up 4 bases; unmatched junction bases: 9. Germline CDR1 and CDR2: SGHAT and FQNNGV. The CDR3 length is 15 residues. The chain's CDR3 is CASRGERGGYNEQFF. CDR3 nucleotide sequence: TGTGCCAGCAGGGGAGAGCGGGGAGGATACAATGAGCAGTTCTTC.

The V gene is TRBV7-2, the J gene TRBJ2-1; 10 bases fit TRBD2. V trimming: 3 bases; J trimming: 0 bases; junction bases outside the gene matches: 8. Germline CDR1 is SGHTA and CDR2 is FQGNSA. CDR3 size: 18 residues. The CDR3 bases are TGTGCCAGCAGCTTCCCTAGCGGGGGCTTTAGCTCCTACAATGAGCAGTTCTTC. Residues: CASSFPSGGFSSYNEQFF.

The CDR3 here is CASSLRPGGGELFF. CDR3 DNA sequence: TGTGCCAGCAGCTTAAGGCCCGGAGGCGGGGAGCTGTTTTTT. The J gene is TRBJ2-2, the V gene TRBV5-5; D is perhaps TRBD2 (5 bases). The CDR3 runs to 14 residues. In germline, CDR1 is SGHKS, CDR2 YYEKEE (reference sequence). V gave up 2 bases and J gave up 7 bases, with 12 bases separating them.

This chain links TRBV19 with TRBJ2-2; D is possibly TRBD2 (6 bases). This CDR3 contains 16 residues. The V end lost 4 bases, the J end lost 5 bases, and 17 bases lay between the germline ends. Germline loops: CDR1 LNHDA, CDR2 SQIVND (reference sequence). The CDR3: CASSTRPQGGTGELFF. The CDR3 coding sequence is TGTGCCAGTAGTACCCGGCCCCAGGGAGGTACCGGGGAGCTGTTTTTT.

The genes are TRBV6-5 and TRBJ2-5; D is unresolved. CDR3 length: 13 amino acids. Germline CDR1 MNHEY, CDR2 SVGAGI. V lost 6 bases and J lost 11, with 19 bases in between. The CDR3 region has the DNA TGTGCCAGCAGAAAATCTATGAGAGCATCTCAGTACTTC. Residues: CASRKSMRASQYF.

This sequence joins TRBV7-2 and TRBJ1-3; D is unresolved. Deletions cut 1 base from V and 5 bases from J, with 6 bases between. The CDR3 is 13 amino acids. Germline CDR1 SGHTA, CDR2 FQGNSA. The CDR3 sequence is CASSLGARNTIYF. The CDR3 nucleotides read TGTGCCAGCAGCTTAGGAGCGAGAAACACCATATATTTT.

V and J are TRBV19 and TRBJ2-5; no clear D. The V gene's germline CDR1 is LNHDA and CDR2 SQIVND (reference sequence). V gave up 5 bases and J gave up 4 bases, with 11 bases separating them. CDR3 length: 13 amino acids. As DNA, the CDR3 is TGTGCCAGTAGTGGTAGCTTTGCAGAGACCCAGTACTTC. Protein: CASSGSFAETQYF.

This clone was found a few times. This chain connects TRBV19 to TRBJ1-5, with D maybe TRBD1 (5 bases). The V and J ends lost 0 bases and 3 bases respectively, with 9 bases between them. The CDR3 runs 15 residues. Germline V gene sequence: CDR1 LNHDA, CDR2 SQIVND (reference sequence). The CDR3 sequence: CASSIEGGFNQPQHF. For the CDR3, the DNA is TGTGCCAGTAGTATAGAGGGGGGGTTCAATCAGCCCCAGCATTTT.

The rearrangement uses TRBV6-5 and TRBJ2-7, with TRBD2 identical over 7 bases. V trimming: 5 bases; J trimming: 0 bases; junction bases outside the gene matches: 7. This CDR3 is 15 amino acids long. Germline CDR1 reads MNHEY; CDR2 reads SVGAGI. The CDR3 here is CASSPSGSLSYEQYF. CDR3 DNA: TGTGCCAGCAGTCCTAGCGGATCCCTCTCCTACGAGCAGTACTTC.

The CDR3 DNA sequence: TGCGCCAGCAGCGGGGACTGGGGTACGGAGCAGTTCTTC. Protein sequence: CASSGDWGTEQFF. The V gene is TRBV4-3, the J gene TRBJ2-1, with D possibly TRBD2 on 6 matching bases. Germline V gives CDR1 LGHNA, CDR2 YSLEER. V lost 5 bases, J lost 10 bases, and 15 bases lay in between. This CDR3 has 13 residues.

J is TRBJ2-1 and V is TRBV7-3; a possible D gene is TRBD1 (6 bases). Trimming removed 4 bases at V and 6 bases at J, with 13 bases between. CDR1 and CDR2 from the germline V gene are SGHTA and FQGTGA. This CDR3 is 14 amino acids long. The CDR3 reads CASSSKGETNEQFF. CDR3 DNA sequence: TGTGCCAGCAGCTCCAAGGGGGAAACCAATGAGCAGTTCTTC.

This chain joins TRBV6-2 or TRBV6-3 and TRBJ1-4; D gene uncertain. V was clipped by 2 bases and J by 7 bases, with 8 bases between them. Germline V lookup: CDR1 MNHEY, CDR2 SVGEGT. This CDR3 has 13 residues. CDR3 region: CASSYSAVEKLFF. The CDR3 DNA sequence: TGTGCCAGCAGTTACAGTGCGGTTGAAAAACTGTTTTTT.

V usage is TRBV6-5 and J usage is TRBJ1-2; 7 bases align to TRBD1. The germline CDR1 and CDR2 sequences are MNHEY and SVGAGI. V shed 9 bases and J 3 bases; nucleotides not matched to a gene: 4. The CDR3 covers 12 residues. CDR3 coding DNA: TGTGCCAGGGGGGACAGAGACTATGGCTACACCTTC. This translates into CARGDRDYGYTF.

The chain employs TRBV2 and TRBJ1-6; perhaps TRBD1 as D (5 bases). V dropped 3 bases and J dropped 9 bases, with 12 bases sitting between them. The CDR3 runs 14 residues. CDR1 and CDR2 from the germline V gene are SNHLY and FYNNEI. CDR3 residues: CASSEDGGISPLHF. For the CDR3, the DNA is TGTGCCAGCAGTGAGGACGGGGGAATTTCACCCCTCCACTTT.